The entry below describes one T cell receptor (beta chain). These data are taken from a study of shared T cell receptors in the human thymus. TCRdb keeps only in-frame clones here, not all; method: immunoSEQ multiplex PCR. Here the sample spans fewer than 700,000 clones, approximately 87% being singletons. Per germline, CDR1 KGHSH and CDR2 LQKENI. The CDR3 loop spans 16 amino acids. Trimming cost V 0 bases and J 1 base, with 9 bases left between them. These records were also assigned to another study, of human thymus T cells. From that second work: The donor group consisted of healthy Finnish infants who were having corrective surgery for congenital heart defects. Corrective cardiac surgery supplied the resected thymus tissue.

The sequencing sample was made of thymocytes. The chain uses TRBV18 and TRBJ2-2; D is perhaps TRBD1 (6 bases). The receptor's source is a boy under three years old with a congenital heart defect. CDR3 in amino acids: CASSPPVRGNTGELFF. DNA for the CDR3: TGTGCCAGCTCACCACCGGTCAGGGGGAACACCGGGGAGCTGTTTTTT. Variable domain in full (rest from reference TRBV18 and TRBJ2-2): NAGVMQNPRHLVRRRGQEARLRCSPMKGHSHVYWYRQLPEEGLKFMVYLQKENIIDESGMPKERFSAEFPKEGPSILRIQQVVRGDSAAYFCASSPPVRGNTGELFFGEGSRLTVL.